This TCR beta chain was identified during a study of blood T cells in healthy people across ages. Study outcomes and limitations: Both higher diversity and more naive CD4+ cells marked long-lived donors when set against aged donors.

The CDR3 is 14 residues long. J lost 2 bases, V lost 4 bases, and 4 bases had no gene match. Germline V CDR1 and CDR2: SGHRS, YFSETQ. This clonotype was counted ten times or more. The antigen is not known. Then a second PCR, running roughly 6 to 12 cycles, was carried out with a sample-barcoded 5' primer and a J-beta primer mix. Using its own MiXCR run on the 5' RACE reads, TCRdb lists one record per CDR3 protein. The repertoire holds some 670,000 distinct CDR3 sequences, with 45% to 60% as singletons. This sequence joins TRBV5-1 and TRBJ2-3; 7 nucleotides line up with TRBD2. Sequencing used blood. This receptor was taken from an elderly woman in good health. The CDR3 spells CASSAGTITDTQYF. In DNA form, the CDR3 reads TGCGCCAGCAGCGCCGGGACTATCACAGATACGCAGTATTTT.